The table lists the clone carrying this T cell receptor (beta chain) with many counts. One entry per CDR3 protein, called by TCRdb with MiXCR from the 5' RACE reads. The repertoire holds approximately 28,000 distinct CDR3 sequences, with roughly 5.3% as singletons. V was pared by 0 bases and J by 3 bases, with 2 bases of the junction left unmatched. The germline CDR1 and CDR2 sequences are SQVTM and ANQGSEA. The CDR3 spans 13 residues. This sample is part of a study of early T cells in non-severe SARS-CoV-2 infection. The sample consisted of whole blood. The chain combines TRBV29-1 with TRBJ2-7; 7 bases are shared with TRBD1. The receptor was isolated from an adult who was a healthcare worker with PCR-confirmed SARS-CoV-2 infection or an uninfected control (not recorded which). The DNA for the CDR3 is TGCAGCGTTGAAGATCGGGACAGCTACGAGCAGTACTTC. Protein product: CSVEDRDSYEQYF.